This passage covers 30 T cell receptor beta chains from one sample sequenced in a study of CD8+ T cells in alopecia areata. Extraction of RNA preceded its reverse transcription into cDNA, which served as the sequencing template. The table came from immunoSEQ multiplex PCR; TCRdb's copy has only in-frame clones and leaves some out. Here the sample spans 150,000 to 200,000 clones, 55% being singletons. The material sequenced was CD4+ T cells sorted from blood. The receptors here all came from a human donor in good health.

This clone has more than one count but fewer than ten. The chain joins TRBV29-1 to TRBJ2-1, with TRBD2 identical over 10 bases. The CDR3 has 14 residues. Germline V CDR1 and CDR2: SQVTM, ANQGSEA. With V trimmed by 8 bases and J by 6 bases, 10 bases remained unmatched. The CDR3 region is CSSRKREGGNEQFF. In nucleotides, the CDR3 is TGCAGCTCCCGTAAGCGGGAGGGGGGCAATGAGCAGTTCTTC.

This chain connects TRBV29-1 to TRBJ2-3; D gene ambiguous. Trimming removed 6 bases at V and 5 bases at J, with 9 bases between. CDR1 is SQVTM and CDR2 is ANQGSEA in the germline V gene. This CDR3 contains 11 residues. This chain's CDR3 is CSVGSLDTQYF. CDR3 sequence (DNA): TGCAGCGTCGGGTCCCTAGATACGCAGTATTTT.

V and J are TRBV30 and TRBJ1-1; 7 bases are a match to TRBD1. Germline values: CDR1 GTSNPN, CDR2 SVGIG (reference sequence). The junction had 3 bases not matched to a gene; V was cut back by 1 base and J by 4 bases. The CDR3 length is 13 residues. CDR3 sequence reads: CAWSGQGVTEAFF. For the CDR3, the DNA is TGTGCCTGGAGTGGCCAGGGGGTCACTGAAGCTTTCTTT.

The chain links TRBV7-3 to TRBJ2-3; weak D call: TRBD2 (5 bases). The CDR3 is 14 amino acids. From germline, CDR1 is SGHTA and CDR2 FQGTGA. V lost 4 bases, J lost 1 base, and 9 bases lay in between. The chain's CDR3 is CASSSSGGTDTQYF. DNA for the CDR3: TGTGCCAGCAGCTCCAGCGGCGGCACAGATACGCAGTATTTT. Full variable domain (remainder filled in from reference TRBV7-3 and TRBJ2-3): GAGVSQTPSNKVTEKGKYVELRCDPISGHTALYWYRQSLGQGPEFLIYFQGTGAADDSGLPNDRFFAVRPEGSVSTLKIQRTERGDSAVYLCASSSSGGTDTQYFGPGTRLTVL.

This chain links TRBV25-1 with TRBJ1-1; a weak D match, TRBD1 (5 bases). The CDR3 runs 14 residues. CDR1 and CDR2 (germline): MGHDK, SYGVNS. V lost 2 bases to trimming and J lost 8 bases, with 15 bases between them. The CDR3 region has the DNA TGTGCCAGCAGTGAAATGCAGGGAAGAGGAGAAGCTTTCTTT. Translated: CASSEMQGRGEAFF.

This clone was seen more than once but under ten times. This chain joins TRBV7-2 and TRBJ2-5; 11 bases are shared with TRBD1. Germline values: CDR1 SGHTA, CDR2 FQGNSA. Trimming removed 5 bases from V and 6 bases from J; junction bases left unmatched: 5. The CDR3 runs to 14 residues. CDR3: CASSPGTGGQTQYF. The CDR3 DNA sequence: TGTGCCAGCAGCCCCGGGACAGGGGGGCAGACCCAGTACTTC.

Points on this clone: This sample also contains other DNA sequences that code for the same CDR3. The rearrangement links TRBV30 to TRBJ2-4; D remains ambiguous. The CDR3 runs 12 residues. From germline, CDR1 is GTSNPN and CDR2 SVGIG (reference sequence). V lost 0 bases and J 4 bases, leaving 4 bases between the germline ends. CDR3 loop: CAWSVSKNIQYF. For the CDR3, the DNA is TGTGCCTGGAGTGTGTCTAAAAACATTCAGTACTTC.

V is TRBV7-3 and J is TRBJ2-1; 10 positions match TRBD2. V shed 5 bases, J shed 10 bases, and the junction held 5 bases outside the gene matches. The CDR3 is 13 residues long. Germline assignment: CDR1 SGHTA and CDR2 FQGTGA. The CDR3 sequence: CASSRTSGGEQFF. For the CDR3, the DNA is TGTGCCAGCAGCCGGACTAGCGGAGGGGAGCAGTTCTTC.

V and J are TRBV7-2 and TRBJ2-3; 8 nucleotides line up with TRBD1. The V gene's germline CDR1 is SGHTA and CDR2 FQGNSA. Losses at the gene ends were 5 bases for V and 1 base for J; bases not matched to a gene: 2. There are 14 residues in the CDR3. The CDR3 loop reads CASSLTGGTDTQYF. Here the CDR3 DNA reads TGTGCCAGCAGCCTGACAGGGGGCACAGATACGCAGTATTTT. Drawing the rest from reference TRBV7-2 and TRBJ2-3, the complete variable domain is GAGVSQSPSNKVTEKGKDVELRCDPISGHTALYWYRQSLGQGLEFLIYFQGNSAPDKSGLPSDRFSAERTGGSVSTLTIQRTQQEDSAVYLCASSLTGGTDTQYFGPGTRLTVL.

This clone showed up just once. The rearrangement uses TRBV6-5 and TRBJ2-1, with unresolved D. Between the trimmed V and J ends, which lost 2 bases and 1 base, there was a span of 6 bases. The CDR3 sequence is 14 residues long. Per the germline V gene, CDR1 is MNHEY and CDR2 is SVGAGI. The CDR3 region is CASSYVFSYNEQFF. The CDR3 DNA follows: TGTGCCAGCAGTTACGTGTTTTCCTACAATGAGCAGTTCTTC.

The rearrangement joins TRBV29-1 to TRBJ2-7; 7 bases are shared with TRBD1. The germline gives CDR1 SQVTM, CDR2 ANQGSEA. The trim removed 6 bases at V and 2 bases at J, leaving 7 bases unmatched. The CDR3 consists of 13 residues. The CDR3, as DNA: TGCAGCGTCGGCAGGGGGTTAACCTACGAGCAGTACTTC. Encoded protein: CSVGRGLTYEQYF.

The chain combines TRBV30 with TRBJ2-2; D not resolved. This CDR3 region has 13 residues. CDR1 is GTSNPN and CDR2 is SVGIG in the germline V gene (reference sequence). Trimming took 3 bases from V and 5 from J, leaving 10 bases between them. CDR3 protein: CAWSVLPTGELFF. The CDR3 DNA is TGTGCCTGGAGCGTCCTACCGACCGGGGAGCTGTTTTTT. The whole variable domain, remainder taken from reference TRBV30 and TRBJ2-2, is SQTIHQWPATLVQPVGSPLSLECTVEGTSNPNLYWYRQAAGRGLQLLFYSVGIGQISSEVPQNLSASRPQDRQFILSSKKLLLSDSGFYLCAWSVLPTGELFFGEGSRLTVL.

The chain employs TRBV6-5 and TRBJ2-7; 7 bases align to TRBD1. Germline CDR1 MNHEY, CDR2 SVGAGI. CDR3 length: 13 residues. After removal of 7 bases from V and 3 bases from J, the junction contained 6 bases not matched to a gene. The CDR3 region has the DNA TGTGCCAGCAAGCGAGGGGGCGGCTACGAGCAGTACTTC. It translates to CASKRGGGYEQYF.

This clone occurred a few times. J is TRBJ2-5 and V is TRBV29-1, with D unresolved. Trimming cost V 4 bases and J 4 bases, with 13 bases left between them. The length of the CDR3 is 13 residues. Germline loops: CDR1 SQVTM, CDR2 ANQGSEA. In DNA, the CDR3 is TGCAGCGTTGCTAAAGGGCCTCCAGAGACCCAGTACTTC. It yields the protein CSVAKGPPETQYF.

This clone was detected a few times. V usage is TRBV10-3 and J usage is TRBJ2-3; 7 bases align to TRBD2. CDR3 length: 16 amino acids. Germline loops: CDR1 ENHRY, CDR2 SYGVKD. The trim removed 1 base at V and 1 base at J, leaving 5 bases unmatched. Here the CDR3 DNA reads TGTGCCATCAGTGAGTTCCAAGGGAGGGGCACAGATACGCAGTATTTT. This sequence encodes CAISEFQGRGTDTQYF.

The rearrangement links TRBV5-1 to TRBJ2-7; TRBD2 matches at 8 bases. This CDR3 contains 16 residues. The germline CDR1 and CDR2 sequences are SGHRS and YFSETQ. The V segment lost 0 bases and the J segment 6 bases; nucleotides outside the gene matches: 11. This chain's CDR3 is CASSLVAAGDLSEQYF. Here the CDR3 DNA reads TGCGCCAGCAGCTTGGTCGCAGCGGGAGACCTTTCCGAGCAGTACTTC.

The gene calls are TRBV9 and TRBJ1-1; 8 bases map to TRBD1. The CDR3 has 14 residues. J was trimmed by 5 bases and V by 3 bases; bases with no gene match: 6. Looked up from germline, CDR1 is SGDLS and CDR2 is YYNGEE. CDR3 DNA: TGTGCCAGCAGCGGACAGGGGATTCAGACTGAAGCTTTCTTT. The encoded protein is CASSGQGIQTEAFF.

V and J are TRBV29-1 and TRBJ2-5, with 7 bases matching TRBD1. The germline CDR1 and CDR2 sequences are SQVTM and ANQGSEA. The J segment lost 2 bases and the V segment lost 8 bases, leaving 5 bases of the junction unmatched. The CDR3 spans 12 residues. The CDR3 DNA sequence: TGCAGCCTTAGGGGGCAGCAAGAGACCCAGTACTTC. As protein: CSLRGQQETQYF.

This clone was counted only a few times. The rearrangement joins TRBV7-2 to TRBJ2-4; D gene unclear. The CDR3 runs to 13 residues. Germline lookup yields CDR1 SGHTA and CDR2 FQGNSA. V was clipped by 5 bases and J by 8 bases, with 13 bases between them. This CDR3 is CASSPPNKHIQYF. The CDR3 DNA reads as TGTGCCAGCAGCCCTCCCAACAAGCACATTCAGTACTTC.

There are a few counts of this clone. V usage is TRBV25-1 and J usage is TRBJ2-3; D unresolved. V lost 1 base, J lost 4 bases, and 3 bases lay in between. Germline V gene lookup returns CDR1 MGHDK and CDR2 SYGVNS. The CDR3 spans 12 residues. The chain's CDR3 is CASSEFSDTQYF. The CDR3, as DNA: TGTGCCAGCAGTGAATTTTCAGATACGCAGTATTTT.

Regarding this clone: This sample includes further DNA sequences coding for the same CDR3. The rearrangement links TRBV6-5 to TRBJ1-1; D remains unclear. Germline CDR1 is MNHEY and CDR2 is SVGAGI. With 3 bases removed from V and 2 bases from J, the gap between germline ends came to 7 bases. The CDR3 is 13 residues long. DNA of the CDR3: TGTGCCAGCAGTTATAGGGTAAACACTGAAGCTTTCTTT. Translated: CASSYRVNTEAFF.

The chain is built from TRBV23-1 and TRBJ1-2, with D possibly matching TRBD1 (5 bases). TRBV23-1 is placed among ORFs of uncertain function. V was pared by 0 bases and J by 8 bases, with 13 bases between. The CDR3 consists of 14 residues. The CDR3 DNA is TGCGCCAGCAGTCAATCTGGGACCCGGGGCGGCTACACCTTC. This codes for CASSQSGTRGGYTF.

This clone was seen only a few times. This chain links TRBV29-1 with TRBJ2-7; perhaps TRBD1 as D (5 bases). The CDR3 is 13 amino acids. Between the trimmed V and J ends, which lost 4 bases and 6 bases, there was a span of 16 bases. Germline V CDR1 and CDR2: SQVTM, ANQGSEA. CDR3 in DNA: TGCAGCGTTGGTAGTCAGGGTCGACGCGAGCAGTACTTC. The encoded protein is CSVGSQGRREQYF.

This clone was seen only a few times. This chain uses TRBV6-5 with TRBJ2-3; D gene ambiguous. The germline gives CDR1 MNHEY, CDR2 SVGAGI. With 6 bases removed from V and 4 bases from J, the gap between germline ends came to 5 bases. This CDR3 is built from 11 residues. CDR3 sequence reads: CASSLADTQYF. Here the CDR3 DNA reads TGTGCCAGCAGCCTGGCAGATACGCAGTATTTT.

This clone was seen only a few times. CDR3 in DNA: TGCAGTGCTAGATCGGTCTACGAGCAGTACTTC. This gives the protein CSARSVYEQYF. The chain recombines TRBV20-1 with TRBJ2-7; D is uncertain. V gave up 2 bases and J gave up 3 bases, with 5 bases separating them. This CDR3 region has 11 residues. CDR1 is DFQATT, CDR2 SNEGSKA, per germline (reference sequence).

The chain has TRBV28 and TRBJ1-5, with TRBD1 identical over 9 bases. The CDR3 sequence is 18 residues long. J was trimmed by 4 bases and V by 1 base; bases with no gene match: 11. The germline V gene has CDR1 MDHEN and CDR2 SYDVKM. The CDR3 loop is CASSLFWTGAWRNQPQHF. The CDR3 DNA reads TGTGCCAGCAGTTTATTTTGGACAGGGGCGTGGAGAAATCAGCCCCAGCATTTT.

This clone turned up a few times. V and J are TRBV7-2 and TRBJ2-3; 9 positions match TRBD1. The length of the CDR3 is 16 residues. Germline V CDR1 and CDR2: SGHTA, FQGNSA. V dropped 5 bases and J dropped 3; count of bases not matched to a gene: 9. CDR3 protein: CASSGGTGFVTDTQYF. The CDR3 region has the DNA TGTGCCAGCAGCGGTGGGACAGGGTTCGTTACAGATACGCAGTATTTT.

This chain links TRBV25-1 with TRBJ2-3, with D perhaps TRBD1 or TRBD2 (5 bases each). This CDR3 is built from 14 residues. Germline V gives CDR1 MGHDK, CDR2 SYGVNS. Trimming took off 1 base at V and 2 bases at J, with 7 bases between the two ends. The CDR3 coding sequence is TGTGCCAGCAGTGAATGGGACCTCACAGATACGCAGTATTTT. Translation gives CASSEWDLTDTQYF.

The chain uses TRBV9 and TRBJ2-7; D is unresolved. Germline V lookup: CDR1 SGDLS, CDR2 YYNGEE. Trimming shortened V by 0 bases and J by 0 bases, and 10 bases separated the two germline ends. The CDR3 contains 15 residues. The CDR3 DNA is TGTGCCAGCAGCGTAGGCTGGGGTGGCTCCTACGAGCAGTACTTC. Translation gives CASSVGWGGSYEQYF.

V and J are TRBV7-9 and TRBJ2-7, with 12 bases lining up with TRBD1. V shed 4 bases and J 6 bases; nucleotides not matched to a gene: 7. The CDR3 runs 15 residues. CDR1 is SEHNR and CDR2 is FQNEAQ in the germline V gene (reference sequence). The CDR3 DNA reads TGTGCCAGCAGCTATCCGGGACAGGGGGCGGCCGAGCAGTACTTC. Its protein is CASSYPGQGAAEQYF.